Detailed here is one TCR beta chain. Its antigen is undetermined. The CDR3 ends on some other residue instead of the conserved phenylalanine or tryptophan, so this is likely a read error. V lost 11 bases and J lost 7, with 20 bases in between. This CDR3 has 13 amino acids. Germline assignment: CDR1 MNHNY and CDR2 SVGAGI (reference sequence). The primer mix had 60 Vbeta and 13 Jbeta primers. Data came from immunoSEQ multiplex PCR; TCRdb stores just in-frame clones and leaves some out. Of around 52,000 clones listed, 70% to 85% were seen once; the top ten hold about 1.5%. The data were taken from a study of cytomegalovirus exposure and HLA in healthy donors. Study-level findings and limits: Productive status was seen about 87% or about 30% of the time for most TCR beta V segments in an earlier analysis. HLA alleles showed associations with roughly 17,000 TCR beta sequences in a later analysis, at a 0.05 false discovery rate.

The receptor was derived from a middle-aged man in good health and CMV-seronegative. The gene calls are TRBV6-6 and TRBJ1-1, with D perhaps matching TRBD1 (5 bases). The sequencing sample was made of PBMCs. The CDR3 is CAGGGDGEYEAFS. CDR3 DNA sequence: TGTGCCGGCGGGGGGGACGGAGAATATGAAGCTTTCTCT.